This T cell receptor beta chain came from a study of beta chain features in type 1 diabetes. General study findings and limits: Type 1 diabetes patients had TCRB CDR3s that were shorter (moderately but significantly so) in all four CD4+ subsets. PCR might show a preference for shorter templates, equally across patients and controls. Cells that show high TCR expression could be over-represented by cDNA sequencing.

A word on this clone: Antigen unknown.

Investigators reverse transcribed all isolated RNA, so they sequenced expressed TCRB transcripts. Roughly 3.6 million reads, on average, came from each naive, central memory and regulatory T cell sample. Here immunoSEQ multiplex PCR was the method, and the copy in TCRdb shows in-frame clones only, minus some. The sample lists 240,000 or so clones; around 14% were seen once. The clonotype comes from a man aged 25 to 40 with type 1 diabetes. The sequenced sample was naive CD4+ T cells from blood.

CDR3 protein: CASSEDRDSPLHF. The CDR3 DNA reads as TGTGCCAGCAGTGAGGACAGGGATTCACCCCTCCACTTT. The genes are TRBV6-4 and TRBJ1-6; 8 positions match TRBD1. CDR3 size: 13 residues. J gave up 8 bases and V 3 bases, and 0 bases lay outside the gene matches. Germline V lookup: CDR1 MRHNA, CDR2 SNTAGT.